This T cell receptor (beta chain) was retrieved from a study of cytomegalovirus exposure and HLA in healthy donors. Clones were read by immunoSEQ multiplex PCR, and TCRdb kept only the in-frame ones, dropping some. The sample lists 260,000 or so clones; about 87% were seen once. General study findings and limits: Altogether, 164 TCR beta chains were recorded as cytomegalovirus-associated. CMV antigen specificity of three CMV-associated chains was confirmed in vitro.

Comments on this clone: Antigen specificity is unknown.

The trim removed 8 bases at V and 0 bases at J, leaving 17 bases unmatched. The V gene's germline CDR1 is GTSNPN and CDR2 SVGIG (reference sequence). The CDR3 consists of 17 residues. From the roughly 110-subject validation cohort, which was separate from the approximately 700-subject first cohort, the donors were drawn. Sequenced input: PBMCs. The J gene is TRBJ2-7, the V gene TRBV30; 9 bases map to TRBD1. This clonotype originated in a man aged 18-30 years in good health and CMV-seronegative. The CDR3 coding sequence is TGTGCCGGCCTGGACAGGGGAACCAAGTTCTACTCCTACGAGCAGTACTTC. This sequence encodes CAGLDRGTKFYSYEQYF.